This TCR beta chain was recovered during a study of T cell responses to AZD1222 COVID-19 vaccine. Clones were read by immunoSEQ multiplex PCR, and TCRdb kept only the in-frame ones, dropping some. The data hold 100,000 to 150,000 clones, with about nine tenths observed a single time. The V end lost 5 bases, the J end lost 1 base, and 9 bases lay between the germline ends. Germline V gives CDR1 MDHEN, CDR2 SYDVKM. The CDR3 extends over 14 amino acids. Sequenced here: peripheral blood, sampled 28 days after the second AZD1222 dose. The sequence was obtained from an adult who received the AZD1222 COVID-19 vaccine. The chain recombines TRBV28 with TRBJ1-3, with D possibly matching TRBD1 (5 bases). In DNA form, the CDR3 reads TGTGCCAGCAGTGACCAGGGTTCTGGAAACACCATATATTTT. Translating it yields CASSDQGSGNTIYF.